This T cell receptor beta chain was captured in a study of cytomegalovirus exposure and HLA in healthy donors. Study-wide points: In an earlier analysis, most TCR beta V segments were productive about 87% or about 30% of the time.

The CDR3 runs 15 residues. V was shortened by 0 bases and J by 7 bases, with 13 bases between the two germline ends. Germline V gene sequence: CDR1 SGDLS, CDR2 YYNGEE. Use of 60 Vbeta and 13 Jbeta primers characterized the PCR. Authors' analysis steps: Approximately 12 million of the roughly 80 million unique TCR beta chains counted in a later analysis were shared. The protocol was immunoSEQ multiplex PCR, while the TCRdb copy is restricted to in-frame clones and leaves out a portion. For V, J and clone size, that table is used; D and trimming come from the DNA. The table includes 110,000 to 150,000 clones, over 75% detected once. This clone occurred once. Antigen unknown.

Source material: PBMCs. This sequence was found in a woman in her twenties or thirties in good health and CMV-seronegative. The chain is built from TRBV9 and TRBJ1-4, with D perhaps matching TRBD1 (6 bases). For the CDR3, the DNA is TGTGCCAGCAGCGTAGGAGGGGGTACACGTGAAAAACTGTTTTTT. This encodes CASSVGGGTREKLFF.